The sequence of this T cell receptor beta chain was determined in a study of neurological immune-mediated disorders. From germline, CDR1 is LGHNA and CDR2 YNFKEQ. V lost 0 bases, J lost 1 base, and 2 bases stayed unmatched. CDR3 length: 16 amino acids. From the 5' RACE reads, TCRdb called clonotypes with MiXCR, one entry per CDR3 protein. Of 81,000 or so distinct CDR3 sequences in the sample, 4.5% to 6.5% were seen once. This clonotype appeared many times. The chain combines TRBV4-2 with TRBJ2-3; 9 nucleotides align to TRBD2. The sample was PBMCs. The receptor was derived from a woman in her 30s with multiple sclerosis. For the CDR3, the DNA is TGTGCCAGCAGCCAAGACCCTAGCGGGGGCACAGATACGCAGTATTTT. Protein: CASSQDPSGGTDTQYF.